Each of the 10 T cell receptor beta chains below was sequenced from the same sample in a study of OX40 agonist ivuxolimab in advanced cancers. The protocol was immunoSEQ multiplex PCR, while the TCRdb copy is restricted to in-frame clones and leaves out a portion. Seen here are about 49,000 clones, around 80% observed once, and the top ten hold around 1.6%. The sample was CD4+ or CD8+ T cells sorted from blood, taken in a trial of the OX40 agonist ivuxolimab. These receptors were collected from an adult with an advanced solid tumor such as melanoma, head and neck, liver or kidney cancer.

This chain joins TRBV28 and TRBJ2-6; D ambiguous. This CDR3 region has 17 residues. Germline V CDR1 and CDR2: MDHEN, SYDVKM. V dropped 8 bases and J dropped 1 base, with 18 bases sitting between them. CDR3 in amino acids: CASSRLRFTSGANVLTF. CDR3 bases: TGTGCCAGCTCCCGCCTGCGGTTTACTTCTGGGGCCAACGTCCTGACTTTC. Looking up the rest from reference TRBV28 and TRBJ2-6 gives the full variable domain: DVKVTQSSRYLVKRTGEKVFLECVQDMDHENMFWYRQDPGLGLRLIYFSYDVKMKEKGDIPEGYSVSREKKERFSLILESASTNQTSMYLCASSRLRFTSGANVLTFGAGSRLTVL.

This clone was seen a single time. This chain joins TRBV28 and TRBJ2-1; TRBD2 might be the D (6 bases). Germline-derived CDR1 and CDR2 are MDHEN and SYDVKM. CDR3 length equals 14 residues. Trimming stripped 7 bases from V and 7 bases from J, with 17 bases between. The CDR3 here is CASTFSVGTNEQFF. The DNA for the CDR3 is TGTGCCAGCACCTTTTCGGTAGGGACTAATGAGCAGTTCTTC.

This clone was counted between two and nine times. The CDR3 nucleotides are TGCGCCAGCAGCATTAGCTCCTACGAGCAGTACTTC. It specifies CASSISSYEQYF. This chain uses TRBV5-1 with TRBJ2-7, with D uncertain. Looked up from germline, CDR1 is SGHRS and CDR2 is YFSETQ. V was pared by 4 bases and J by 0 bases, with 5 bases between. This CDR3 has 12 residues.

The chain recombines TRBV29-1 with TRBJ2-2; 13 bases line up with TRBD2. CDR1 and CDR2 (germline): SQVTM, ANQGSEA. Trimming at V came to 7 bases and at J to 5 bases, leaving 7 bases not matched to a gene. The CDR3 sequence is 15 residues long. CDR3 coding DNA: TGCAGCGGGGGACTGGGACTAGCGGGAACCGGGGAGCTGTTTTTT. Its translation: CSGGLGLAGTGELFF.

The chain is built from TRBV28 and TRBJ2-4, with D maybe TRBD2 (5 bases). The CDR3 is 15 residues long. Germline CDR1 is MDHEN and CDR2 is SYDVKM. Trimming shortened V by 3 bases and J by 0 bases, and 9 bases separated the two germline ends. The CDR3 region is CASSLFEGAKNIQYF. The CDR3 DNA reads as TGTGCCAGCAGTTTGTTTGAGGGAGCCAAAAACATTCAGTACTTC. Drawing the rest from reference TRBV28 and TRBJ2-4, the complete variable domain is DVKVTQSSRYLVKRTGEKVFLECVQDMDHENMFWYRQDPGLGLRLIYFSYDVKMKEKGDIPEGYSVSREKKERFSLILESASTNQTSMYLCASSLFEGAKNIQYFGAGTRLSVL.

The chain links TRBV6-5 to TRBJ2-5; no clear D. Looked up from germline, CDR1 is MNHEY and CDR2 is SVGAGI. Trimming pared 6 bases from V and 5 bases from J, leaving 16 bases between. The CDR3 loop spans 14 amino acids. CDR3 DNA: TGTGCCAGCAGGATAGGTGGATTAGGGGAGACCCAGTACTTC. It yields the protein CASRIGGLGETQYF.

This CDR3 is CASSLSDTEAFF. The CDR3 DNA reads as TGTGCCAGCAGTTTAAGTGACACTGAAGCTTTCTTT. The rearrangement uses TRBV27 and TRBJ1-1; D is unresolved. CDR1 is MNHEY and CDR2 is SMNVEV in the germline V gene (reference sequence). This CDR3 is 12 amino acids long. V dropped 2 bases and J dropped 3 bases, with 4 bases sitting between them.

The chain combines TRBV20-1 with TRBJ2-5; D gene ambiguous. The CDR3 runs to 11 residues. V lost 7 bases and J lost 2, with 8 bases in between. Germline values: CDR1 DFQATT, CDR2 SNEGSKA (reference sequence). CDR3 DNA: TGCAGTGTTCTCCTTCAAGAGACCCAGTACTTC. Protein sequence: CSVLLQETQYF.

The chain joins TRBV11-3 to TRBJ2-7; TRBD1 aligns across 7 bases. V shed 5 bases and J 6 bases; nucleotides not matched to a gene: 4. The germline CDR1 and CDR2 sequences are SGHNT and YENEEA. This CDR3 spans 12 amino acids. CDR3 coding DNA: TGTGCCAGCAGCCGGAGACAGGGCGAGCAGTACTTC. Translated, it gives CASSRRQGEQYF.

Only a few counts were recorded for this clone. The chain links TRBV19 to TRBJ2-2; TRBD1 matches 8 bases. The CDR3 loop spans 16 amino acids. The V gene end was trimmed by 5 bases and the J gene end by 4 bases; junction bases not matched to a gene: 9. CDR1 is LNHDA and CDR2 is SQIVND in the germline V gene (reference sequence). The CDR3 DNA is TGTGCCAGTAGTTCGGGCAGGGGGCAGGGCACCGGGGAGCTGTTTTTT. It is translated as CASSSGRGQGTGELFF.